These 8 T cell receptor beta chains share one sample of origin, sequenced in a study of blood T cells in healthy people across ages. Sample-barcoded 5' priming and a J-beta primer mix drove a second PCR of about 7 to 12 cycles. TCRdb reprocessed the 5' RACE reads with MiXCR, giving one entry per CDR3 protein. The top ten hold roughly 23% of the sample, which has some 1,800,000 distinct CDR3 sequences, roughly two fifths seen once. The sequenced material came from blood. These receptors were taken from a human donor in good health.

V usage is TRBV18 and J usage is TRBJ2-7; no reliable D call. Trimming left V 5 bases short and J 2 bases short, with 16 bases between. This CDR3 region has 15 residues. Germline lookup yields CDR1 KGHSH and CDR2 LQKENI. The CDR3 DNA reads TGTGCCAGCTCATCAGTTAAGGTTTTCCCCTACGAGCAGTACTTC. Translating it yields CASSSVKVFPYEQYF. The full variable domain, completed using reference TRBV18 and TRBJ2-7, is NAGVMQNPRHLVRRRGQEARLRCSPMKGHSHVYWYRQLPEEGLKFMVYLQKENIIDESGMPKERFSAEFPKEGPSILRIQQVVRGDSAAYFCASSSVKVFPYEQYFGPGTRLTVT.

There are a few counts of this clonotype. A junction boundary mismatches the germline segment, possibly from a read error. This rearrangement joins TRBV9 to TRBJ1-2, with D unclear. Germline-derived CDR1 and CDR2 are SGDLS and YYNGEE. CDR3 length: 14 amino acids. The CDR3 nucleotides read TGTACCAGCAGCGTAGACAAGGGTGACTATGGCTACACCTTC. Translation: CTSSVDKGDYGYTF.

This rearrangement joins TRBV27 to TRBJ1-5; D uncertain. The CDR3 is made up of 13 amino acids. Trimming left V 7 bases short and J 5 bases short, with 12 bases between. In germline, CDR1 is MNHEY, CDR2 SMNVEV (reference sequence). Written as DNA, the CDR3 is TGTGCCAGCAAGCCCAACGTATATCAGCCCCAGCATTTT. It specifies CASKPNVYQPQHF.

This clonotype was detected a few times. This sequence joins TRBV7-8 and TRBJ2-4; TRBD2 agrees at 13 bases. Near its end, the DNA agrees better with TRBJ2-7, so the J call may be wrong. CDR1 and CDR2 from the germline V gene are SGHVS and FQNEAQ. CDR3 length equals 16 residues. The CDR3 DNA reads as TGTGCCAGCAGCTTACCAACTAGCGGGGGGGCCTACGAGCAGTACTTC. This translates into CASSLPTSGGAYEQYF.

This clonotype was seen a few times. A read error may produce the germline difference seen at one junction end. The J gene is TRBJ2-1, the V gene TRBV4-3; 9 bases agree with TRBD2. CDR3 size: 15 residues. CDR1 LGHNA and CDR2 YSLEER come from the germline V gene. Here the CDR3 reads CASNQEGGLANEQFF. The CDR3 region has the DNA TGCGCCAGCAACCAAGAAGGGGGACTAGCCAATGAGCAGTTCTTC.

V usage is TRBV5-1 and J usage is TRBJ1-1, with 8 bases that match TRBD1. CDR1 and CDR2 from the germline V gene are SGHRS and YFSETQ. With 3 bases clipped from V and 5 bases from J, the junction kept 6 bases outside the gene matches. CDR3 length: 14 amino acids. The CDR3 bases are TGCGCCAGCAGCTCCAGGGGGCTTGGGACTGAAGCTTTCTTT. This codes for CASSSRGLGTEAFF.

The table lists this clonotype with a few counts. The CDR3 spells CATSRGLGGMGFYGYTF. The CDR3 region has the DNA TGTGCCACCAGCAGAGGGTTAGGAGGGATGGGCTTCTATGGCTACACCTTC. This chain connects TRBV15 to TRBJ1-2; D is ambiguous. Trimming stripped 1 base from V and 4 bases from J, with 19 bases between. The germline CDR1 and CDR2 sequences are LNHNV and YYDKDF (reference sequence). There are 17 residues in the CDR3.

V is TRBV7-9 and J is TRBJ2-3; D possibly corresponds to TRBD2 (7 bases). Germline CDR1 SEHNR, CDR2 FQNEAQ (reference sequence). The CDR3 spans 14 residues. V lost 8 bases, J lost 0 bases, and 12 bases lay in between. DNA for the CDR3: TGTGCCAGCGCCTCGGGGGGCAGCACAGATACGCAGTATTTT. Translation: CASASGGSTDTQYF.